One and the same sample provided the 16 T cell receptor beta chains below, sequenced in a study of cytomegalovirus exposure and HLA in healthy donors. PCR involved 60 Vbeta and 13 Jbeta primers. Profiling relied on immunoSEQ multiplex PCR, and the TCRdb table lists in-frame clones only, not all of them. The sample carries some 120,000 clones, around 70% recorded once. The sequenced sample consisted of PBMCs. The receptors derive from a man aged 25 to 45 in good health and CMV-seropositive.

The rearrangement links TRBV11-2 to TRBJ2-1; D is ambiguous. Trimming cost V 1 base and J 7 bases, with 8 bases left between them. The CDR3 covers 13 residues. Germline CDR1 SGHAT, CDR2 FQNNGV. As DNA, the CDR3 is TGTGCCAGCAGCTTAGGGCGGAGTAATGAGCAGTTCTTC. This gives the protein CASSLGRSNEQFF.

This clone was seen only once. This chain uses TRBV7-9 with TRBJ1-5; D might be TRBD1 (5 bases). The V and J ends lost 11 bases and 0 bases respectively, with 11 bases between them. The CDR3 loop spans 13 amino acids. The germline CDR1 and CDR2 sequences are SEHNR and FQNEAQ (reference sequence). CDR3 nucleotide sequence: TGTGCCGTTCAGGGTGGTAGCAATCAGCCCCAGCATTTT. Its translation: CAVQGGSNQPQHF. Full variable domain (missing parts from reference TRBV7-9 and TRBJ1-5): DTGVSQNPRHKITKRGQNVTFRCDPISEHNRLYWYRQTLGQGPEFLTYFQNEAQLEKSRLLSDRFSAERPKGSFSTLEIQRTEQGDSAMYLCAVQGGSNQPQHFGDGTRLSIL.

This clone was detected only a few times. V is TRBV2 and J is TRBJ1-1, with unresolved D. Trimming shortened V by 2 bases and J by 0 bases, and 4 bases separated the two germline ends. CDR3 length: 13 residues. Per germline, CDR1 SNHLY and CDR2 FYNNEI. In DNA, the CDR3 is TGTGCCAGCAGTGAATACATGAACACTGAAGCTTTCTTT. As protein: CASSEYMNTEAFF.

The chain carries TRBV25-1 and TRBJ2-3; 12 bases agree with TRBD2. This CDR3 region has 16 residues. The V and J ends lost 5 bases and 3 bases, in that order; junction bases with no gene match: 6. Germline CDR1 and CDR2: MGHDK and SYGVNS. The CDR3 sequence: CASSSQLAGGTDTQYF. CDR3 in DNA: TGTGCCAGCAGTTCTCAGCTAGCGGGAGGGACAGATACGCAGTATTTT.

The chain couples TRBV5-8 to TRBJ2-2, with a tentative D call TRBD1 (5 bases). Per germline, CDR1 SGHTS and CDR2 YDEGEE. Trimming shortened V by 4 bases and J by 5 bases, and 15 bases separated the two germline ends. The CDR3 covers 15 residues. As DNA, the CDR3 is TGTGCCAGCAGCGTCGCGAAAGGGGCAACCGGGGAGCTGTTTTTT. This gives the protein CASSVAKGATGELFF.

V gene TRBV18 combines with J gene TRBJ1-1; D is possibly TRBD1 (6 bases). The CDR3 totals 16 residues. The germline V and J ends were trimmed by 2 bases and 3 bases, with 16 bases remaining between them. In germline, CDR1 is KGHSH, CDR2 LQKENI. For the CDR3, the DNA is TGTGCCAGCTCACCAAGGGACACTCGGCTAGACACTGAAGCTTTCTTT. It encodes CASSPRDTRLDTEAFF.

The chain carries TRBV10-3 and TRBJ2-6; TRBD1 matches at 10 bases. Germline V lookup: CDR1 ENHRY, CDR2 SYGVKD. This CDR3 is built from 17 residues. The junction had 7 bases not matched to a gene; V was cut back by 4 bases and J by 4 bases. The CDR3, as DNA: TGTGCCATCAGTGCCAGGACAGGGGGATCCGGGGCCAACGTCCTGACTTTC. Its protein is CAISARTGGSGANVLTF.

V is TRBV7-6 and J is TRBJ1-1; 7 nucleotides line up with TRBD1. Germline-derived CDR1 and CDR2 are SGHVS and FNYEAQ. The junction had 1 base not matched to a gene; V was cut back by 0 bases and J by 3 bases. The CDR3 runs to 14 residues. The CDR3 loop is CASSLADRDTEAFF. The DNA of the CDR3 is TGTGCCAGCAGCTTAGCAGACAGGGACACTGAAGCTTTCTTT.

Here the CDR3 reads CASSQGLHYYEQYF. As DNA, the CDR3 is TGTGCCAGCAGCCAAGGGCTACACTACTACGAGCAGTACTTC. The V call is TRBV14, the J call TRBJ2-7; no definite D call. CDR3 length: 14 residues. The V and J ends lost 1 base and 3 bases respectively, with 10 bases between them. Per germline, CDR1 SGHDN and CDR2 FVKESK.

The chain links TRBV9 to TRBJ2-3; 8 positions agree with TRBD1. The germline V gene encodes CDR1 SGDLS and CDR2 YYNGEE. The CDR3 covers 16 residues. The ends lost 4 bases at V and 2 bases at J; junction bases unmatched: 9. CDR3 nucleotides: TGTGCCAGCAGCCCCACGGACAGGGCGATCACAGATACGCAGTATTTT. It translates to CASSPTDRAITDTQYF.

This clone was counted between two and nine times. The chain is built from TRBV6-1 and TRBJ2-7; 8 positions match TRBD1. The V and J ends lost 8 bases and 2 bases, in that order; junction bases with no gene match: 8. This CDR3 comprises 14 residues. Germline V gives CDR1 MNHNS, CDR2 SASEGT. The CDR3 loop reads CASRRQGPTYEQYF. CDR3 DNA sequence: TGTGCCAGCCGGAGACAGGGGCCTACCTACGAGCAGTACTTC.

The gene calls are TRBV5-1 and TRBJ2-5; D possibly corresponds to TRBD1 (6 bases). This CDR3 contains 14 residues. V was trimmed by 2 bases and J by 4 bases, leaving 12 bases between them. Germline CDR1 SGHRS, CDR2 YFSETQ. CDR3 sequence: CASSLQGFGETQYF. CDR3 bases: TGCGCCAGCAGCTTACAGGGTTTCGGAGAGACCCAGTACTTC. The entire variable domain, with the rest obtained from reference TRBV5-1 and TRBJ2-5, is as follows: KAGVTQTPRYLIKTRGQQVTLSCSPISGHRSVSWYQQTPGQGLQFLFEYFSETQRNKGNFPGRFSGRQFSNSRSEMNVSTLELGDSALYLCASSLQGFGETQYFGPGTRLLVL.

The chain uses TRBV4-1 and TRBJ2-1; 12 bases are a match to TRBD2. This CDR3 spans 17 amino acids. Germline CDR1 and CDR2: MGHRA and YSYEKL. Trimming at V came to 1 base and at J to 5 bases, leaving 6 bases not matched to a gene. Written as DNA, the CDR3 is TGCGCCAGCAGCCAAGCACCTCGGACTAGCGGGGACAATGAGCAGTTCTTC. Translating it yields CASSQAPRTSGDNEQFF.

The CDR3 DNA reads as TGTGCCAGCAGCTTACCACCCTTGGCAGGCGAGCAGTACTTC. Its protein is CASSLPPLAGEQYF. The chain is built from TRBV7-8 and TRBJ2-7; D not resolved. The CDR3 is 14 residues long. The germline CDR1 and CDR2 sequences are SGHVS and FQNEAQ. V shed 2 bases and J shed 6 bases, with 14 bases lying between them.

This chain links TRBV29-1 with TRBJ2-7, with 7 positions matching TRBD1. This CDR3 is 15 amino acids long. V lost 1 base and J lost 1; bases outside the gene matches: 7. Per the germline V gene, CDR1 is SQVTM and CDR2 is ANQGSEA. CDR3 loop: CSVEVVDRVSYEQYF. CDR3 nucleotide sequence: TGCAGCGTTGAAGTAGTTGACAGGGTTTCCTACGAGCAGTACTTC.

This chain uses TRBV18 with TRBJ1-1; D is uncertain. The V gene lost 2 bases and the J gene lost 3 bases, with 13 bases spanning the gap. The CDR3 has 15 residues. The germline V gene encodes CDR1 KGHSH and CDR2 LQKENI. CDR3 sequence: CASSPGQASDTEAFF. The CDR3 DNA reads TGTGCCAGCTCACCAGGCCAGGCCAGTGACACTGAAGCTTTCTTT.